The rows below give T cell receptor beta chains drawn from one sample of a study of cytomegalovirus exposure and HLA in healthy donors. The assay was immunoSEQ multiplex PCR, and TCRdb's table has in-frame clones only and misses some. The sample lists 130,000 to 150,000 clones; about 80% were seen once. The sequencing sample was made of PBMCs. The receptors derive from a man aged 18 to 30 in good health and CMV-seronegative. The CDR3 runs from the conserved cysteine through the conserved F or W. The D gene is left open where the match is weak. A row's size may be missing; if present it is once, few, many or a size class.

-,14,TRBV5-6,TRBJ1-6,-,TGTGCCAGCAGCCTACAGGGATATAATTCACCCCTCCACTTT,CASSLQGYNSPLHF
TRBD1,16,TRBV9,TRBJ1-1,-,TGTGCCAGCAGCGCTATTCCAGGGGGCTTGAACACTGAAGCTTTCTTT,CASSAIPGGLNTEAFF
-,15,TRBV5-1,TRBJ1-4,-,TGCGCCAGCAGCACGGGAGGCGCAACTAATGAAAAACTGTTTTTT,CASSTGGATNEKLFF
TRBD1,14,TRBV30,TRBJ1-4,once,TGTGCCTGGAGTCCCACAGGGGGTCGGGAAAAACTGTTTTTT,CAWSPTGGREKLFF
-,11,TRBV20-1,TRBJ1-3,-,TGCAGTGCTAACACAGGAAACACCATATATTTT,CSANTGNTIYF
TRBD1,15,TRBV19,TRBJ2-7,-,TGTGCCAGTAGCTGGGGACAGGGAGGTACCTACGAGCAGTACTTC,CASSWGQGGTYEQYF
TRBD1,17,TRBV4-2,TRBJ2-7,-,TGTGCCAGCAGCCAAGATATCGGGAGACAGGGGTTCAGCGAGCAGTACTTC,CASSQDIGRQGFSEQYF
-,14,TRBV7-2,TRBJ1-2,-,TGTGCCAGCAGCTCGGGGTGGGGTAACTATGGCTACACCTTC,CASSSGWGNYGYTF
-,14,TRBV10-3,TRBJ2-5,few,TGTGCCATCAGTGAGTCTGGGCAGAAAGAGACCCAGTACTTC,CAISESGQKETQYF
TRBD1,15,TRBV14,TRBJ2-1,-,TGTGCCAGCAGCCTGGGACAGGGGGCTAATAATGAGCAGTTCTTC,CASSLGQGANNEQFF
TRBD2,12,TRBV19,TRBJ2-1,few,TGTGCCAGTCGCCCGGGGGGCAATGAGCAGTTCTTC,CASRPGGNEQFF
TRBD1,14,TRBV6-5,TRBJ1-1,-,TGTGCCAGCAGTTACGAGGGGGCGGGAACTGAAGCTTTCTTT,CASSYEGAGTEAFF
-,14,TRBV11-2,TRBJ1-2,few,TGTGCCAGCAGCTTAGATCCCGACAGCTATGGCTACACCTTC,CASSLDPDSYGYTF
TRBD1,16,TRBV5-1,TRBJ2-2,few,TGCGCCAGCAGCTTGGGGGACAGAGTGAACACCGGGGAGCTGTTTTTT,CASSLGDRVNTGELFF
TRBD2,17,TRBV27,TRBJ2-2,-,TGTGCCAGCACCGGGGGAGGGCTAGCGGGAATCACCGGGGAGCTGTTTTTT,CASTGGGLAGITGELFF
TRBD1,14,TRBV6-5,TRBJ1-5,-,TGTGCCAGCAGCCTTCAGGGGGTCAATCAGCCCCAGCATTTT,CASSLQGVNQPQHF
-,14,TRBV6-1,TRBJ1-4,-,TGTGCCAGCAGAAGGGTGGGGGCTAATGAAAAGCTGTTTTTT,CASRRVGANEKLFF
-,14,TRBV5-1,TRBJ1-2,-,TGCGCCAGCAGCTTGGGGTCCGGGGGCTATGGCTACACCTTC,CASSLGSGGYGYTF
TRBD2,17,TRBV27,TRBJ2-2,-,TGTGCCAGCAGCCCACACCGGACTAGCGGGAACACCGGGGAGCTGTTTTTT,CASSPHRTSGNTGELFF
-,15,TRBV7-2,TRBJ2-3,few,TGTGCCAGCAGCTTACAAACTAGTAGCACAGATACGCAGTATTTT,CASSLQTSSTDTQYF
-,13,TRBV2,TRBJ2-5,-,TGTGCCAGCAGTGTGACAGTCCAAGAGACCCAGTACTTC,CASSVTVQETQYF
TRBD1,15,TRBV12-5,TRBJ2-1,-,TGTGCTAGTGGCACCTACAGGGGTCGGAACAATGAGCAGTTCTTC,CASGTYRGRNNEQFF
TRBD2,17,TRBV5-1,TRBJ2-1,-,TGCGCCAGCAGCTTGGTCGAACGGACTAGCGGGATCAATGAGCAGTTCTTC,CASSLVERTSGINEQFF
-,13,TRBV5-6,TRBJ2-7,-,TGTGCCAGCAGCTTGGGTCCAGAGGACGAGCAGTACTTC,CASSLGPEDEQYF
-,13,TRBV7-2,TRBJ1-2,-,TGTGCCAGCAGCGGGGCCCGCGTTGGGGGCTACACCTTC,CASSGARVGGYTF
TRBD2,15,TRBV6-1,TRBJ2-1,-,TGTGCCAGCAGTGAGTTGGGACTAGGGGACAATGAGCAGTTCTTC,CASSELGLGDNEQFF
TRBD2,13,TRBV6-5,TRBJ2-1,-,TGTGCCAGCAGTTCCCCCTCTAGCGGGAGTGAGTTCTTC,CASSSPSSGSEFF
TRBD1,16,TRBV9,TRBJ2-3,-,TGTGCCAGCAGCCCCAATCCAGGGGGCAGGGGAGATACGCAGTATTTT,CASSPNPGGRGDTQYF
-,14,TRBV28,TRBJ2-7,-,TGTGCCAGCAGTTACCCCGGGGAGTCCTACGAGCAGTACTTC,CASSYPGESYEQYF
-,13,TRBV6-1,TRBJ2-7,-,TGTGCCAGCACGTCTCGGGGGTCCTACGAGCAGTACTTC,CASTSRGSYEQYF
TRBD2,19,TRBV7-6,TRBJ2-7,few,TGTGCCAGCAGCTCCCGGCGAGAAAGTAGCGGGAGGGCGGGTGGCGAGCAGTACTTC,CASSSRRESSGRAGGEQYF
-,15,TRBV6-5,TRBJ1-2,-,TGTGCCAGCAGCCCCATTCTAGGACAGACCTATGGCTACACCTTC,CASSPILGQTYGYTF
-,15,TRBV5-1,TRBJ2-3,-,TGCGCCAGCAGCTTGGATTTGCGGGCTGGGGATACGCAGTATTTT,CASSLDLRAGDTQYF
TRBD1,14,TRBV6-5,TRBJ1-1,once,TGTGCCAGCAACGCTTTACCAGGGGGATCTGAAGCTTTCTTT,CASNALPGGSEAFF
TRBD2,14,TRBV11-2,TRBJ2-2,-,TGTGCCAGCGTTCTAGCGGGAGGTTCCGGGGAGCTGTTTTTT,CASVLAGGSGELFF
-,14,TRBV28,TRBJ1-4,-,TGTGCCAGCAGTTTATTTGGACAGTTTTGGACCCTGTTTTTT,CASSLFGQFWTLFF
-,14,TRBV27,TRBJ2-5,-,TGTGCCAGCAGTCTAGCGACCCCGCAAGAGACCCAGTACTTC,CASSLATPQETQYF
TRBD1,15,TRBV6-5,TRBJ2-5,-,TGTGCCAGCAGGCCCGACAGGGGAGAGGCAGAGACCCAGTACTTC,CASRPDRGEAETQYF
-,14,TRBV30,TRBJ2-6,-,TGTGCCTTACGGAGGGGTCCTGGGGCCAACGTCCTGACTTTC,CALRRGPGANVLTF
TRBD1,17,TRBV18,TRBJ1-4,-,TGTGCCAGCTCACCAGCTGCTCGGGGGACAGCTAATGAAAAACTGTTTTTT,CASSPAARGTANEKLFF
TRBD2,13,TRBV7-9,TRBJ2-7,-,TGTGCCAGCAGCTTTTGGGGGAGGGGCGAGCAGTACTTC,CASSFWGRGEQYF
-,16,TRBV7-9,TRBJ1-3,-,TGTGCCAGCAGCTTAGCCGGAGGGAGCTCTGGAAACACCATATATTTT,CASSLAGGSSGNTIYF
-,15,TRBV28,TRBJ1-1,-,TGTGCCAGCAGTTCCGCCCCCGACAGGAACACTGAAGCTTTCTTT,CASSSAPDRNTEAFF